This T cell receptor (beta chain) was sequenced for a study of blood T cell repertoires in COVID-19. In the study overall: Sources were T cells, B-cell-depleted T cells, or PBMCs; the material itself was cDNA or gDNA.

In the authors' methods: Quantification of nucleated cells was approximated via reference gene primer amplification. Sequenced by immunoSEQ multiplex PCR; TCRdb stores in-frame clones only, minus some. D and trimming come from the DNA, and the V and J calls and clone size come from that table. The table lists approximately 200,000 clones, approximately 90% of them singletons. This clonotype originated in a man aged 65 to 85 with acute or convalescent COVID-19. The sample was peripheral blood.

The CDR3 region has the DNA TGTGCCAGCAGTTACCCGGGACAGGGGGCTGTTGAAGCTTTCTTT. Translation gives CASSYPGQGAVEAFF. J is TRBJ1-1 and V is TRBV25-1; TRBD1 agrees at 12 bases. J lost 7 bases, V lost 5 bases, and 8 bases had no gene match. This CDR3 is 15 amino acids long. Germline-derived CDR1 and CDR2 are MGHDK and SYGVNS.